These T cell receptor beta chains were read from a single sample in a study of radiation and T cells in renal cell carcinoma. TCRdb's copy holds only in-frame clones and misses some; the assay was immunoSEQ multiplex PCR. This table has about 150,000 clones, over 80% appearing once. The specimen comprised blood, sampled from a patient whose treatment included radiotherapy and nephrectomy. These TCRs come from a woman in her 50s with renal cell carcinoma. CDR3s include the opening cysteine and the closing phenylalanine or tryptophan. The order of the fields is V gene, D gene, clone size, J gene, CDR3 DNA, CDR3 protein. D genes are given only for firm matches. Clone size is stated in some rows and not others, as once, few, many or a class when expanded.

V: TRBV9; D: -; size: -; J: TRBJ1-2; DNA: TGTGCCAGCAGCGTAGCCGGGGGAGGGAGGTCTGAAGGCTACACCTTC; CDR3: CASSVAGGGRSEGYTF
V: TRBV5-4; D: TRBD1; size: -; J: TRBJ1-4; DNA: TGTGCCAGCAGCTTCGCCGACAGGGGGGGTGAAAAACTGTTTTTT; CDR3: CASSFADRGGEKLFF
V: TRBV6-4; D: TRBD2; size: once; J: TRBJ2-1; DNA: TGTGCCAGCAGGAATAGAGCGGGGGGGCATGATGAGCAGTTCTTC; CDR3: CASRNRAGGHDEQFF
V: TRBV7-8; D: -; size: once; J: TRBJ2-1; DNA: TGTGCCAGCAGCTTAGGGGCGGGTTTAAATCAATACTCCTACAATGAGCAGTTCTTC; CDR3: CASSLGAGLNQYSYNEQFF
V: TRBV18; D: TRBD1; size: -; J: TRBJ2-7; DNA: TGTGCCAGCTCACCCCCCCGGACAGGGCTAGTCGACGAGCAGTACTTC; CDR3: CASSPPRTGLVDEQYF
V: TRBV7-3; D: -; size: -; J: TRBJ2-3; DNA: TGTGCCAGCAGTGGAGGGGATAGCACAGATACGCAGTATTTT; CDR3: CASSGGDSTDTQYF
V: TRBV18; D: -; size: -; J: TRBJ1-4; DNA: TGTGCCAGCTCACCACGATCGGGAACTAATGAAAAACTGTTTTTT; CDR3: CASSPRSGTNEKLFF
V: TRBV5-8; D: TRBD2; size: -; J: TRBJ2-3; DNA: TGTGCCAGCAGCAGAACCGGGACTAGAACAACAGATACGCAGTATTTT; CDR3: CASSRTGTRTTDTQYF
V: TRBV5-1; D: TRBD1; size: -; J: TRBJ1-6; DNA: TGCGCCAGCAGCACAGGGGGCGGAATCGGATCACCCCTCCACTTT; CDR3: CASSTGGGIGSPLHF
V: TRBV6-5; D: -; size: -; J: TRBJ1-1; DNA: TGTGCCAGCAGTCGGGGGCCGGTGAACACTGAAGCTTTCTTT; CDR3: CASSRGPVNTEAFF
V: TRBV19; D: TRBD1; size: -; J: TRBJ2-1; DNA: TGTGCCAGTAGTAGGAGAGGGACAGACAATGAGCAGTTCTTC; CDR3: CASSRRGTDNEQFF
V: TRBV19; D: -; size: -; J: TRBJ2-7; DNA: TGTGCCTCTAGCGCCTCCTACTACGAGCAGTACTTC; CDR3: CASSASYYEQYF
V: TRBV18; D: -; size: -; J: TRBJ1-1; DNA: TGTGCCAGCTCACCACAGGGTAGGACTGAAGCTTTCTTT; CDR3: CASSPQGRTEAFF
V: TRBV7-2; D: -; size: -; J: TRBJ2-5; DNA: TGTGCCAGCAGCTTAACAGGCCGAAGAAGTCAAGAGACCCAGTACTTC; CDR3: CASSLTGRRSQETQYF
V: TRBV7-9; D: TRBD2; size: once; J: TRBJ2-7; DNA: TGTGCCAGCAGCAAGACTAGCGGAGCCTACGAGCAGTACTTC; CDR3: CASSKTSGAYEQYF
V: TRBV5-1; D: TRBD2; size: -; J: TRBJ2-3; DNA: TGCGCCAGCAGCCTGGGACTAGTGGATACGCAGTATTTT; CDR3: CASSLGLVDTQYF